Shown below are 23 T cell receptor beta chains from a single sample sequenced in a study of cytomegalovirus exposure and HLA in healthy donors (dated by TCRdb to about 2017). Library construction relied on the immunoSEQ multiplex PCR assay. The multiplex PCR relied on a mix of 60 forward primers for TCR Vbeta segments and 13 reverse primers for TCR Jbeta segments. In TCRdb, the immuneACCESS table is reduced to in-frame sequences with V and J assigned. These tables do not hold every clone; where another copy was compared, an unresolved V gene accounts for under half, and the others remain unexplained. Across this sample there are fewer than 200,000 clones, with about 75% seen only once. The ten largest clones capture over 2% of the sample. Sequencing was performed on PBMCs. The receptors were sampled from a female donor in good health and CMV-seronegative.

Concerning this clone itself: An end of the junction does not agree with germline; a read error may underlie this. This sequence joins TRBV29-1 and TRBJ1-2; D is undetermined. The CDR3 consists of 12 residues. CDR1 SQVTM and CDR2 ANQGSEA come from the germline V gene. The CDR3 sequence: CSVGGNNYGHTF. CDR3 sequence (DNA): TGCAGCGTTGGAGGGAACAACTATGGCCACACCTTC.

The chain uses TRBV10-3 and TRBJ2-7; unclear D gene. V lost 5 bases and J 2 bases, leaving 7 bases between the germline ends. Germline-derived CDR1 and CDR2 are ENHRY and SYGVKD. The CDR3 loop spans 12 amino acids. The DNA for the CDR3 is TGTGCCATCAGTCCAGGCACCTACGAGCAGTACTTC. Its translation: CAISPGTYEQYF.

This clone was seen only a few times. The germline gene is not matched at one end of the junction; a read error may be the cause. The chain uses TRBV25-1 and TRBJ2-1, with 9 bases that match TRBD2. The germline V gene encodes CDR1 MGHDK and CDR2 SYGVNS. This CDR3 comprises 16 residues. The DNA for the CDR3 is TGTGCCAGCAGGGAATCACGGCGGGGGGGGTACAATGAGCAGTTCTTC. Translated, it gives CASRESRRGGYNEQFF. Variable domain in full (rest from reference TRBV25-1 and TRBJ2-1): EADIYQTPRYLVIGTGKKITLECSQTMGHDKMYWYQQDPGMELHLIHYSYGVNSTEKGDLSSESTVSRIRTEHFPLTLESARPSHTSQYLCASRESRRGGYNEQFFGPGTRLTVL.

The V and J genes are TRBV5-8 and TRBJ2-3; 10 bases are a match to TRBD2. Germline CDR1 SGHTS, CDR2 YDEGEE. The CDR3 runs 14 residues. The J segment lost 9 bases and the V segment lost 1 base, leaving 5 bases of the junction unmatched. The CDR3 loop is CASSLLAGAGTQYF. In nucleotides, the CDR3 is TGTGCCAGCAGCTTGCTAGCGGGGGCTGGGACGCAGTATTTT. Based on the CDR3 plus reference TRBV5-8 and TRBJ2-3, the full variable domain is EAGVTQSPTHLIKTRGQQATLRCSPISGHTSVYWYQQALGLGLQFLLWYDEGEERNRGNFPPRFSGRQFPNYSSELNVNALELEDSALYLCASSLLAGAGTQYFGPGTRLTVL.

The chain combines TRBV12-5 with TRBJ2-7; 7 bases are shared with TRBD2. Germline V gives CDR1 LGHNT, CDR2 FRNRAP. This CDR3 has 15 amino acids. The J segment lost 6 bases and the V segment lost 6 bases, leaving 14 bases of the junction unmatched. The CDR3 DNA reads TGTGCTAGTGGCGAGGAGACTAGCTCTTGCTCCGAGCAGTACTTC. Its protein product is CASGEETSSCSEQYF.

This clone occurred a few times. The V gene is TRBV6-6, the J gene TRBJ1-1; 7 nucleotides line up with TRBD1. This CDR3 has 13 residues. The germline gives CDR1 MNHNY, CDR2 SVGAGI (reference sequence). With V trimmed by 6 bases and J by 6 bases, 7 bases remained unmatched. The CDR3 spells CASSRGQDAEAFF. As DNA, the CDR3 is TGTGCCAGCAGCAGAGGACAGGACGCTGAAGCTTTCTTT.

The chain has TRBV11-2 and TRBJ1-3; weak D call: TRBD1 (6 bases). Trimming removed 1 base from V and 4 bases from J, with 11 bases in between. Germline V lookup: CDR1 SGHAT, CDR2 FQNNGV. The CDR3 is made up of 15 amino acids. This CDR3 is CASSLAGGAGNTIYF. CDR3 bases: TGTGCCAGCAGCTTAGCGGGGGGCGCCGGAAACACCATATATTTT.

As regards this clone: One end of the junction varies from germline; a read error may be responsible. The chain couples TRBV9 to TRBJ2-3, with TRBD2 as a possible D gene (5 bases). The CDR3 runs to 15 residues. Germline CDR1 reads SGDLS; CDR2 reads YYNGEE. Here the CDR3 reads CTSSVVEGSTDTQYF. For the CDR3, the DNA is TGTACCAGCAGCGTAGTTGAGGGAAGCACAGATACGCAGTATTTT.

There are a few counts of this clone. V and J are TRBV5-1 and TRBJ2-7; D is unclear. Germline lookup yields CDR1 SGHRS and CDR2 YFSETQ. V lost 0 bases and J 5 bases, leaving 3 bases between the germline ends. CDR3 length equals 11 residues. The CDR3 DNA follows: TGCGCCAGCAGCTTGGTCAACGAGCAGTACTTC. It is translated as CASSLVNEQYF.

The chain is built from TRBV30 and TRBJ1-2; 8 positions agree with TRBD1. J was trimmed by 4 bases and V by 3 bases; bases with no gene match: 7. In germline, CDR1 is GTSNPN, CDR2 SVGIG (reference sequence). This CDR3 comprises 14 residues. This chain's CDR3 is CAWSLGQGSYGYTF. In DNA form, the CDR3 reads TGTGCCTGGAGCCTAGGACAGGGAAGCTATGGCTACACCTTC.

Details on this clone: This CDR3 is also generated by other DNA sequences in the sample. V gene TRBV19 combines with J gene TRBJ1-1; possible D gene TRBD1, 5 bases. Germline V lookup: CDR1 LNHDA, CDR2 SQIVND (reference sequence). The V end was cut by 3 bases, the J end by 3 bases, with 8 bases between. The CDR3 has 13 amino acids. The CDR3 is CASSISTDTEAFF. The DNA for the CDR3 is TGTGCCAGTAGTATCTCGACAGACACTGAAGCTTTCTTT. The entire variable domain, with the rest obtained from reference TRBV19 and TRBJ1-1, is as follows: DGGITQSPKYLFRKEGQNVTLSCEQNLNHDAMYWYRQDPGQGLRLIYYSQIVNDFQKGDIAEGYSVSREKKESFPLTVTSAQKNPTAFYLCASSISTDTEAFFGQGTRLTVV.

The chain is built from TRBV19 and TRBJ1-5; 8 bases fit TRBD1. Per the germline V gene, CDR1 is LNHDA and CDR2 is SQIVND (reference sequence). V lost 0 bases to trimming and J lost 3 bases; unmatched junction nucleotides: 7. This CDR3 spans 17 amino acids. The CDR3 DNA follows: TGTGCCAGTAGTATAGACACCGGGACAGGCAACAATCAGCCCCAGCATTTT. This codes for CASSIDTGTGNNQPQHF. The whole variable domain, filled in from reference TRBV19 and TRBJ1-5, reads DGGITQSPKYLFRKEGQNVTLSCEQNLNHDAMYWYRQDPGQGLRLIYYSQIVNDFQKGDIAEGYSVSREKKESFPLTVTSAQKNPTAFYLCASSIDTGTGNNQPQHFGDGTRLSIL.

The V gene is TRBV28, the J gene TRBJ1-2; D is possibly TRBD1 (5 bases). V was pared by 2 bases and J by 3 bases, with 22 bases between. The germline gives CDR1 MDHEN, CDR2 SYDVKM. The length of the CDR3 is 18 residues. This CDR3 is CASSLLRKAGSGYYGYTF. CDR3 DNA: TGTGCCAGCAGTTTACTGCGGAAGGCCGGATCAGGGTACTATGGCTACACCTTC.

This clone has only a few counts. The V gene is TRBV9, the J gene TRBJ2-7; TRBD1 might be the D (6 bases). Germline CDR1 SGDLS, CDR2 YYNGEE. V was cut by 0 bases and J by 4 bases, with 14 bases left in between. The CDR3 totals 15 residues. In nucleotides, the CDR3 is TGTGCCAGCAGCGTAGGGGACACGAGGGGGTACGAGCAGTACTTC. It yields the protein CASSVGDTRGYEQYF.

This clone was seen a few times. The V call is TRBV9, the J call TRBJ2-7, with D possibly TRBD2 on 6 matching bases. CDR3 length: 12 amino acids. Germline values: CDR1 SGDLS, CDR2 YYNGEE. V lost 4 bases to trimming and J lost 4 bases, with 9 bases between them. The CDR3, as DNA: TGTGCCAGCAGCCCGGGAGAGTACGAGCAGTACTTC. Protein product: CASSPGEYEQYF.

In its sample, this clone was seen a few times. The CDR3 protein is CASRVNPGTDTQYF. CDR3 coding DNA: TGTGCCAGCAGAGTAAATCCAGGCACAGATACGCAGTATTTT. The V gene is TRBV5-6, the J gene TRBJ2-3; D is ambiguous. From germline, CDR1 is SGHDT and CDR2 YYEEEE. This CDR3 has 14 amino acids. Trimming took off 5 bases at V and 1 base at J, with 11 bases between the two ends.

The chain combines TRBV13 with TRBJ1-5; D is perhaps TRBD1 (5 bases). The germline V gene encodes CDR1 PRHDT and CDR2 FYEKMQ (reference sequence). The CDR3 contains 15 residues. V lost 0 bases, J lost 2 bases, and 8 bases lay in between. The CDR3 bases are TGTGCCAGCAGCTTAGGGCGGGGCGGCAATCAGCCCCAGCATTTT. It specifies CASSLGRGGNQPQHF.

The rearrangement uses TRBV21-1 and TRBJ1-5; the D segment call TRBD1 is taken from the table without a DNA check. TRBV21-1 is a pseudogene. The CDR3 length is 17 residues. Written as DNA, the CDR3 is TGTGCCAGCAGCCAATACGCCGGGCCCGACAGGAATCAGCCCCAGCATTTT. Residues: CASSQYAGPDRNQPQHF.

This chain joins TRBV11-3 and TRBJ2-4; 8 bases are a match to TRBD2. The CDR3 covers 16 residues. V was pared by 1 base and J by 6 bases, with 8 bases of the junction left unmatched. Germline V lookup: CDR1 SGHNT, CDR2 YENEEA. In DNA form, the CDR3 reads TGTGCCAGCAGCTTAGGGGGACGGGCGGGAGGAAACATTCAGTACTTC. Its protein is CASSLGGRAGGNIQYF.

This sequence joins TRBV13 and TRBJ2-3, with D unclear. Germline CDR1 reads PRHDT; CDR2 reads FYEKMQ (reference sequence). With 4 bases removed from V and 0 bases from J, the gap between germline ends came to 8 bases. CDR3 size: 14 residues. DNA for the CDR3: TGTGCCAGCAGCTCACCTAGGAGCACAGATACGCAGTATTTT. This sequence encodes CASSSPRSTDTQYF. Full variable domain (missing parts from reference TRBV13 and TRBJ2-3): AAGVIQSPRHLIKEKRETATLKCYPIPRHDTVYWYQQGPGQDPQFLISFYEKMQSDKGSIPDRFSAQQFSDYHSELNMSSLELGDSALYFCASSSPRSTDTQYFGPGTRLTVL.

The CDR3 is CATGTGGVYEQYF. The CDR3 DNA reads as TGTGCCACCGGGACAGGGGGGGTCTACGAGCAGTACTTC. The genes are TRBV15 and TRBJ2-7; 11 positions agree with TRBD1. CDR3 length: 13 amino acids. Germline V gene data show CDR1 as LNHNV and CDR2 as YYDKDF (reference sequence). J gave up 3 bases and V 8 bases, and 3 bases lay outside the gene matches.

The chain uses TRBV19 and TRBJ2-7, with 9 bases aligning to TRBD1. V trimming: 2 bases; J trimming: 0 bases; junction bases outside the gene matches: 5. Germline CDR1 LNHDA, CDR2 SQIVND (reference sequence). This CDR3 region has 16 residues. CDR3 nucleotide sequence: TGTGCCAGTAGTATAAGAGGACAGGGGAGCTCCTACGAGCAGTACTTC. Its protein product is CASSIRGQGSSYEQYF.

The V and J genes are TRBV2 and TRBJ2-1; possible D gene TRBD2, 5 bases. Between the trimmed V and J ends, which lost 3 bases and 10 bases, there was a span of 13 bases. Germline V gene lookup returns CDR1 SNHLY and CDR2 FYNNEI. This CDR3 is 13 amino acids long. CDR3 amino acids: CASSEGARGEQFF. The CDR3 nucleotides are TGTGCCAGCAGTGAGGGAGCCCGCGGAGAGCAGTTCTTC.